Described below is a single TCR beta chain sequence and its context. This clonotype has more than one count but fewer than ten. The antigen it binds to is not known. Base quality data are lacking; no much larger clone is found one base away. The run used an Illumina HiSeq 1500. TCRdb took the public reads, trimmed them with fastp at Q25, ran MiXCR for clone calling and kept in-frame beta chains. One record per CDR3 amino acid sequence lists the most common genes and DNA. Here the sample has 250,000 or so distinct CDR3 sequences; over 8% occur a single time. Less than 15% of the sample belongs to the ten largest clones. Taken from cysteine to phenylalanine, the CDR3 has 11 residues. Only CDR3 DNA is held: 33 bases, read in frame from base 1. Trimming takes 5 bases from V and 7 bases from J, and the germline ends sit 8 bases apart. Per the germline V gene (reference sequence), LGHDT is the CDR1 and YNNKEL is the CDR2.

This record belongs to a study of T cell repertoires in cytomegalovirus infection (dated by TCRdb to the late 2010s). Concerning the study at large: Donor HLA type was relevant to the analysis, because carriage of CMV infection together with the matching HLA type was indicated by public TCR beta signatures. General study outcomes and caveats: Carriers of CMV infection plus the relevant HLA type were discriminated by the cumulative frequency of public TCR beta family members in the study cohort and in an independent roughly 340-donor cohort. The ex vivo response was dominated by HLA-C-restricted CMV-specific TCR beta clonotypes, which also provided the single most frequent clonotype in two of eight donors.

The receptor's source is a human donor in good health (CMV status not recorded). Some clones in this sample may be carry-over from other donors' samples. Source material: PBMCs. The sequence joins TRBV3-1 to TRBJ1-2, with a tentative D gene TRBD1 over 6 matching bases. This receptor carries the CDR3 CASSTRGGYTF. The nucleotides are TGTGCCAGCAGCACCAGGGGTGGCTACACCTTC. With the portions outside the CDR3 filled from the reference TRBV3-1 and TRBJ1-2 genes, the complete variable region becomes DTAVSQTPKYLVTQMGNDKSIKCEQNLGHDTMYWYKQDSKKFLKIMFSYNNKELIINETVPNRFSPKSPDKAHLNLHINSLELGDSAVYFCASSTRGGYTFGSGTRLTVV.